The T cell receptor (beta chain) described here comes from a study of blood T cells in healthy people across ages (dated by TCRdb to the mid-2010s). About the study as a whole: Template switching captured roughly one uniquely barcoded TCR beta cDNA molecule per two T cells in model experiments. Two additional independent replicas of 1 million unique cDNA reads from the same blood draw were analyzed for two donors (one aged 18 to 30 and one aged 80 or older). To avoid experimental bias, donors of different ages were spread randomly across the sequencing lanes. Four age groups were formed from the donors: young (average about 15 years), middle-aged (approximately 42), aged (approximately 60) and long-lived (approximately 80). The study measured age-related changes in TCR beta repertoire diversity using deep sequencing normalized with unique cDNA molecular identifiers.

The donors were some 39 Caucasian individuals from Russia, aged 6 to 90 years, who were systemically healthy. Each donor gave ten milliliters of peripheral blood, collected into EDTA-treated Vacutainer tubes. Ficoll-Paque density-gradient centrifugation was used to isolate PBMCs, with at least 7 million per sample. Total RNA, at least 6 micrograms per sample, was extracted from PBMCs with Trizol reagent. For every donor, an aliquot of PBMCs went through flow cytometry to measure the percentages of naive CD45RAhigh/CD27high T cells. The library relied on 5' RACE. TCRdb names Illumina HiSeq 2500 as the instrument used. A second roughly 7 to 12 cycle PCR used a sample-barcoded 5' primer and a J-beta primer mix. Each TCR beta cDNA molecule received a unique molecular identifier from a template-switch 5' adaptor carrying 12 random nucleotides. At least 2.5 million CDR3-containing paired-end reads were obtained from each sample. All of the RNA was converted into first-strand cDNA using the Mint cDNA synthesis kit, with a TRBC-specific oligonucleotide serving as the primer. All cDNA was treated with uracil-DNA glycosylase and then went through a first 18-cycle PCR with the universal primers M1SS and BC2_uni_R. Per the source publication's procedure: For normalization, 1 million high-quality reads were randomly selected from each sample, with every read carrying a distinct molecular identifier. Instead of being binned into consensus sequences, reads that shared molecular identifiers were thrown out. CDR3 identification, clonotype clustering and error correction used MiTCR with a Q25 quality threshold and the strictest error-elimination algorithm. A nonparametric unseen species model with Euler transformation was used to estimate a lower bound on total TCR beta diversity. The raw public data were reprocessed by TCRdb itself: fastp quality trimming at Q25, MiXCR clonotype calling, in-frame beta chains only. Rows merge per CDR3 protein into single entries with the most common DNA and genes. The V and J calls come from TCRdb's annotation, not from the publication. Across this sample there are hundreds of thousands of distinct CDR3 sequences, with about 36% seen only once. The ten largest clones add up to 10% to 15% of the sample.

The investigation overall reported the following: Observed TCR beta diversity correlated strongly with the percentage of naive T cells measured by flow cytometry. The long-lived group showed more naive CD4+ T cells, fewer expanded clones and increased TCR diversity than the aged group, suggesting age selection. As age increased, observed TCR beta diversity per million T cells dropped in a roughly linear way, and a significant reduction was already evident by age about 40. Conclusive comparison of naive and antigen-experienced compartments was prevented by the profiling of bulk unsorted PBMCs. Because the CMV infection status of the donors was unknown, age-related changes in expanded clonotypes may potentially have been confounded. Total diversity estimates from one million sequenced T cells were considered lower bounds and underestimates.

From cysteine to phenylalanine, the CDR3 is 15 amino acids long. The entry retains the CDR3 DNA only, 45 bases that are in frame from base 1. Trimming leaves V shorter by 4 bases and J shorter by 9 bases, with the junction holding 11 bases beyond the gene matches. CDR1 and CDR2 are drawn from the germline V gene: SGHVS, FNYEAQ. The sample holds a few counts of this clonotype. Its antigen remains unidentified. The sample holds no much larger clone one base away, and base qualities are not on file. The receptor was isolated from a young man in good health. Sequenced input: blood. This chain is built from TRBV7-6 and TRBJ2-5; 10 central nucleotides agree with TRBD2. The DNA sequence follows: TGTGCCAGCAGCTCCCCTGCTAGCGGGGGAGAAGCCCAGTACTTC. This translates into CASSSPASGGEAQYF.